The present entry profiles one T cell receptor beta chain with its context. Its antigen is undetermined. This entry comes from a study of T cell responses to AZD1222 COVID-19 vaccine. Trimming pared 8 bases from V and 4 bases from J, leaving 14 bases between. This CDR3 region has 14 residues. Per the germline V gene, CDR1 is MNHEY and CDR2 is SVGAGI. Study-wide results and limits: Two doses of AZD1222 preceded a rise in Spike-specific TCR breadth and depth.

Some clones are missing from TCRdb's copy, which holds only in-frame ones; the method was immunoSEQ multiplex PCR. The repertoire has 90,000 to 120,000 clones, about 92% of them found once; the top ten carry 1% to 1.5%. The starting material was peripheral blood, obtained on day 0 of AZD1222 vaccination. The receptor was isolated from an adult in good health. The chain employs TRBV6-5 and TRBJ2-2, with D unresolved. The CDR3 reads CASVRGDATGELFF. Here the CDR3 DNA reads TGTGCCAGCGTCCGTGGGGATGCCACCGGGGAGCTGTTTTTT.